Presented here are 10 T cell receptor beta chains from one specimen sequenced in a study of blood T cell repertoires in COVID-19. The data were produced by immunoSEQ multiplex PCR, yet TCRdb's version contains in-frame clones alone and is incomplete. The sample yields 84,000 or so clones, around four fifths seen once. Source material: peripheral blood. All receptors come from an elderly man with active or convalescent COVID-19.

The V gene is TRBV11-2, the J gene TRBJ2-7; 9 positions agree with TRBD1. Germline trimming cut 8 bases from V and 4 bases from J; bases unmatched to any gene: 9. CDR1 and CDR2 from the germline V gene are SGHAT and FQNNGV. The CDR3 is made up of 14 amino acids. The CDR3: CASGAGTGPYEQYF. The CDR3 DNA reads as TGTGCCAGCGGAGCCGGGACAGGGCCTTACGAGCAGTACTTC. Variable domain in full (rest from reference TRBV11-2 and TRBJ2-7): EAGVAQSPRYKIIEKRQSVAFWCNPISGHATLYWYQQILGQGPKLLIQFQNNGVVDDSQLPKDRFSAERLKGVDSTLKIQPAKLEDSAVYLCASGAGTGPYEQYFGPGTRLTVT.

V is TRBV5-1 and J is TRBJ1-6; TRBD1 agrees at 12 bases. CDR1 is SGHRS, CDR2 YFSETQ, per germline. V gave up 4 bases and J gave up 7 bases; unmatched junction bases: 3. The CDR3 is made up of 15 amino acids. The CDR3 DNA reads TGCGCCAGCAGCCAGGGGACAGGGGGCAATTCACCCCTCCACTTT. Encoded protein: CASSQGTGGNSPLHF.

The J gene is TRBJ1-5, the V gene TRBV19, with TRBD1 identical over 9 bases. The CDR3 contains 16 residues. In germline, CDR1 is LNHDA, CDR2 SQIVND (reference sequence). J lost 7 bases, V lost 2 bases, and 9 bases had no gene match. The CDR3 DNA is TGTGCCAGTAGTATAATACCGGGACAGGGATGGCAGCCCCAGCATTTT. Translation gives CASSIIPGQGWQPQHF. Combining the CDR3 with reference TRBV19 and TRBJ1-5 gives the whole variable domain DGGITQSPKYLFRKEGQNVTLSCEQNLNHDAMYWYRQDPGQGLRLIYYSQIVNDFQKGDIAEGYSVSREKKESFPLTVTSAQKNPTAFYLCASSIIPGQGWQPQHFGDGTRLSIL.

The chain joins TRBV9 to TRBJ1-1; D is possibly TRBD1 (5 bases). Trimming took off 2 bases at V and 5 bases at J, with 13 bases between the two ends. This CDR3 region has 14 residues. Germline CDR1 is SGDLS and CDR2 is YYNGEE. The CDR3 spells CASSVGGRGTEAFF. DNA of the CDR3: TGTGCCAGCAGCGTCGGGGGACGAGGGACTGAAGCTTTCTTT. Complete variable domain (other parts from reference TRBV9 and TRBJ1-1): DSGVTQTPKHLITATGQRVTLRCSPRSGDLSVYWYQQSLDQGLQFLIQYYNGEERAKGNILERFSAQQFPDLHSELNLSSLELGDSALYFCASSVGGRGTEAFFGQGTRLTVV.

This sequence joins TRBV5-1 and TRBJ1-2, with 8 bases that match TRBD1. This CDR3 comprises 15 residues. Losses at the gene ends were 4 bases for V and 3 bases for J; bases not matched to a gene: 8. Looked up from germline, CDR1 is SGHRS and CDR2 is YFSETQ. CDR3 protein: CASSPEPTGDYGYTF. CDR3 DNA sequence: TGCGCCAGCAGCCCGGAACCGACAGGGGACTATGGCTACACCTTC.

DNA for the CDR3: TGTGCCAGCAGCCCAAACAAGAACACTGAAGCTTTCTTT. This codes for CASSPNKNTEAFF. The chain is built from TRBV3-1 (or the pseudogene TRBV3-2) and TRBJ1-1; D gene uncertain. CDR3 size: 13 residues. Trimming took 4 bases from V and 1 from J, leaving 7 bases between them. In germline, CDR1 is LGHDT, CDR2 YNNKEL (reference sequence).

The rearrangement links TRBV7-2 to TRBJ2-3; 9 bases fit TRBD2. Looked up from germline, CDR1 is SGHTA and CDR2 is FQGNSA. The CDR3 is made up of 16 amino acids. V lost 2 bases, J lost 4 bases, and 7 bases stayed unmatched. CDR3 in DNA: TGTGCCAGCAGCTTAACAGTAGCGGGAGACCCAGATACGCAGTATTTT. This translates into CASSLTVAGDPDTQYF.

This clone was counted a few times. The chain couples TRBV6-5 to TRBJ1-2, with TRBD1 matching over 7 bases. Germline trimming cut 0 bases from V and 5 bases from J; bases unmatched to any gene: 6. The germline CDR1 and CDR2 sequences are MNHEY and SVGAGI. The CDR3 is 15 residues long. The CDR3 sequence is CASSYSAGGAYGYTF. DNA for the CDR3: TGTGCCAGCAGTTACTCGGCAGGGGGAGCTTATGGCTACACCTTC.

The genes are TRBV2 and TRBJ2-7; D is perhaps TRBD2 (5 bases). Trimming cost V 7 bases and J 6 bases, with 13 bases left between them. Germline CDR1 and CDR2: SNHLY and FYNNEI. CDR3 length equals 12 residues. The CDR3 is CASTSRGFEQYF. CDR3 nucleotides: TGTGCCAGCACCTCTCGGGGTTTCGAGCAGTACTTC. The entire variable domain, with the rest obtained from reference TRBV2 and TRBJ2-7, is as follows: EPEVTQTPSHQVTQMGQEVILRCVPISNHLYFYWYRQILGQKVEFLVSFYNNEISEKSEIFDDQFSVERPDGSNFTLKIRSTKLEDSAMYFCASTSRGFEQYFGPGTRLTVT.

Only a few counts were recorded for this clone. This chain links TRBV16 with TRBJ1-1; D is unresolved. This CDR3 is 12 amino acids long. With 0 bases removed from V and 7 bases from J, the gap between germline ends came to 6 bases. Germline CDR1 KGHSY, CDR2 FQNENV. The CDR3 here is CASSQSGGEAFF. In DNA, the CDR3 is TGTGCCAGCAGCCAATCCGGTGGTGAAGCTTTCTTT.